This record looks at one TCR beta chain sequence and its context. CDR3 length: 13 residues. The germline V and J ends were trimmed by 6 bases and 7 bases, with 16 bases remaining between them. The germline V gene has CDR1 MNHNY and CDR2 SVGAGI (reference sequence). This record comes from a study of control samples from healthy donors and cancer patients. Generated by immunoSEQ multiplex PCR, the TCRdb table keeps only in-frame clones and is missing some. Counted here are 90,000 to 130,000 clones, 70% to 85% occurring once; the ten biggest clones make up approximately 6.7%. This sequence was found in a man between 18 and 35 years old in good health. The chain recombines TRBV6-6 with TRBJ2-7; the D call may be TRBD1 or TRBD2 (6 bases each). The sample comprised blood. Here the CDR3 DNA reads TGTGCCAGCAGGAACAGGGTCGGGGGTGAGCAGTACGTC. Encoded protein: CASRNRVGGEQYV.